This TCR beta chain was profiled in a study of shared clonotypes between healthy human individuals (TCRdb year 2020). About the full investigation: Two women and three men aged 18 to 49 years were included in the cohort. To estimate repertoire size and how much clonotype sharing occurs between individuals, the study deeply sequenced the blood TCR repertoires of roughly 5 healthy adults. To increase sequencing depth and limit assay-specific biases, TCR repertoire library preparation and sequencing were carried out by different laboratories using diverse techniques. Per donor, three plates each were used for CD4 naive and CD4 memory, two for CD8 naive, and one for CD8 memory. Leukapheresis yielded between about 0.9 and 9.5 billion PBMCs per donor. The full study reports these points: Pairwise subsampling led to the expectation that sequencing depth would affect the degree of clonotype sharing among donors. Estimated clonotype richness was generally larger for naive than for memory subsets. When a few donors were compared, the shared fraction of clonotypes was 5% to 6.5% for naive CD4, 3% to 4% for naive CD8, 2.3% for memory CD4, and approximately 0.4% for memory CD8. Compared with non-shared clonotypes, the clonotypes found in all four sorted-subset donors had higher generation probabilities. Sampling was restricted to blood, and TCR repertoires in tissue are likely to differ from TCR repertoires in blood. Because the study included a small number of donors, the genetic and exposure-history diversity represented was limited. Incomplete sequencing was indicated by rarefaction of sorted-subset datasets, despite the large sequencing depth.

TCR CDR3 regions were amplified from genomic DNA by multiplex PCR using the deep immunoSEQ assay. Extracted genomic DNA from each cell subset was spread evenly across all wells of several immunoSEQ 96-well plates, with each plate serving as a replicate. For sorted subsets, roughly 200 ng of genomic DNA, equivalent to some 30,000 T cell genomes, went into each replicate PCR. The purified libraries were quantified using a Qubit 3.0 fluorometer, sized with a Bioanalyzer 2100, and then quantified again using the KAPA Library Quantification kit. Every immunoSEQ 96-well plate was sequenced on a separate single-read 150-cycle Illumina NextSeq 550 flow cell. As for how the authors treated the data: Because the immunoSEQ output held only junctional sequences and lacked quality scores, the filtering could not match the filtering applied to full-length reads. Sequences were annotated with PyIR, a Python wrapper for IgBLAST v1.9, using IMGT germline references to assign V/J genes and CDR3. Reads were removed for weak V/J assignments (E-value above 1e-6), missing CDR3, stop codons, out-of-frame junctions, or ambiguous translated residues. A V3J clonotype was defined by an identical inferred V gene, J gene, and CDR3 amino acid sequence. Percentage overlap between repertoires was computed as shared unique clonotypes divided by the size of the smaller repertoire. Richness of each repertoire was evaluated using RTK rarefaction, the Chao1 estimator, and Recon v2.1 estimates of unobserved clonotypes. Generation probabilities for all TCRbeta clonotypes obtained by the gDNA method from several donors were computed using OLGA. This is the immuneACCESS table as TCRdb keeps it, with only in-frame sequences that have V and J called. A part of the clones is gone; compared with another copy, unresolved V genes explain less than half, and the rest is unexplained. The V and J calls and clone size were taken over from that table, and D and trimming were inferred from the DNA. The sample table lists around 2.5 million clones, 93% of them with a count of one. The ten largest clones take up about 0.39% of the sample.

On this clone: Its antigen is still unknown. The record has no base qualities; no much larger clone is one base away.

The donors were healthy, HIV-negative adults with no recently reported acute infections or vaccinations. Every donor was a Caucasian adult living in Nashville, Tennessee, USA. Magnetic negative selection was used to enrich CD4+ T cells, after which naive cells were positively selected on CD45RA and the negative fraction became the memory subset. After blood collection by leukapheresis, PBMCs were isolated using Ficoll-Histopaque density gradient centrifugation and then cryopreserved in the vapor phase of liquid nitrogen. Analytical flow cytometry was used to check the purity and quantity of each magnetically sorted T cell population. Genomic DNA was isolated from every sorted fraction and measured by UV absorbance on a Nanodrop 2000c. Inclusive of the bounding cysteine and phenylalanine, the CDR3 is 15 residues long. Just CDR3 DNA is preserved here, 45 bases in frame from base 1. The trim is 7 bases for V and 7 bases for J, with a gap of 19 bases between the germline ends. CDR1 and CDR2 are drawn from the germline V gene: MNHNS, SASEGT.

The chain links TRBV6-1 with TRBJ1-4, with the D gene not confidently named. The sequence derives from a man between 18 and 29 years old in good health. Some clones in this sample may be carry-over from other donors' samples. Material for sequencing was naive CD4+ T cells from PBMCs. The intended sense of this specimen's cell subset or site label: CD45RA+ positively selected. The DNA sequence is TGTGCCAGCATGGTAGGGTTTCTTGGCGGTGAAAAACTGTTTTTT. It is translated as CASMVGFLGGEKLFF.